A single sample gave rise to the 17 T cell receptor beta chains below, sequenced in a study of CD8 T cells in ankylosing spondylitis. TCRdb redid the calling of the 5' RACE reads with MiXCR, one entry per CDR3 protein. The table records roughly 250,000 distinct CDR3 sequences, 10% to 13% of them present only once. Sequenced sample: blood, either unsorted or a sorted T cell fraction (not recorded which). These receptors all come from a male donor with ankylosing spondylitis or in good health (not recorded which).

In this sample, this clonotype turned up a few times. V is TRBV29-1 and J is TRBJ2-1; D gene unclear. Between the trimmed V and J ends, which lost 6 bases and 4 bases, there was a span of 16 bases. CDR3 length: 14 amino acids. Germline V lookup: CDR1 SQVTM, CDR2 ANQGSEA. The CDR3, as DNA: TGCAGCGTGGCCCCCCCGGTTGGGTACAATGAGCAGTTCTTC. It codes for CSVAPPVGYNEQFF.

There are many counts of this clonotype. The chain links TRBV3-1 to TRBJ1-5; D is uncertain. The germline V gene encodes CDR1 LGHDT and CDR2 YNNKEL (reference sequence). Trimming pared 3 bases from V and 3 bases from J, leaving 6 bases between. There are 13 residues in the CDR3. This CDR3 is CASSQGYNQPQHF. The CDR3 coding sequence is TGTGCCAGCAGCCAGGGCTACAATCAGCCCCAGCATTTT.

This clonotype appeared many times. The chain employs TRBV29-1 and TRBJ1-4, with a weak D call TRBD1 (6 bases). Germline CDR1 is SQVTM and CDR2 is ANQGSEA. Trimming removed 6 bases from V and 8 bases from J, with 19 bases in between. This CDR3 region has 14 residues. The CDR3 protein is CSVLGGAKEEKLFF. For the CDR3, the DNA is TGCAGCGTCCTGGGGGGGGCTAAGGAAGAAAAACTGTTTTTT. The whole variable domain, filled in from reference TRBV29-1 and TRBJ1-4, reads SAVISQKPSRDICQRGTSLTIQCQVDSQVTMMFWYRQQPGQSLTLIATANQGSEATYESGFVIDKFPISRPNLTFSTLTVSNMSPEDSSIYLCSVLGGAKEEKLFFGSGTQLSVL.

The sample holds many counts of this clonotype. The chain joins TRBV12-3 or TRBV12-4 to TRBJ2-2; D remains unclear. The CDR3 loop spans 14 amino acids. V lost 3 bases to trimming and J lost 8 bases, with 13 bases between them. CDR3 region: CASSFDTAVGELFF. The CDR3 nucleotides are TGTGCCAGCAGTTTTGACACGGCGGTTGGGGAGCTGTTTTTT.

This clonotype occurred many times. The rearrangement links TRBV20-1 to TRBJ1-2, with no clear D. CDR1 and CDR2 from the germline V gene are DFQATT and SNEGSKA (reference sequence). This CDR3 comprises 14 residues. V was trimmed by 0 bases and J by 0 bases, leaving 8 bases between them. DNA of the CDR3: TGCAGTGCTAGAGACCCGGGGACTAACTATGGCTACACCTTC. Its protein is CSARDPGTNYGYTF.

There are many counts of this clonotype. The chain couples TRBV5-1 to TRBJ1-1; possibly TRBD1 for D (5 bases). This CDR3 region has 14 residues. Germline CDR1 and CDR2: SGHRS and YFSETQ. The V and J ends lost 4 bases and 4 bases respectively, with 14 bases between them. CDR3 loop: CASSSGTAGTEAFF. In DNA form, the CDR3 reads TGCGCCAGCAGCAGCGGGACCGCCGGCACTGAAGCTTTCTTT. The variable domain in full, completed from reference TRBV5-1 and TRBJ1-1, reads KAGVTQTPRYLIKTRGQQVTLSCSPISGHRSVSWYQQTPGQGLQFLFEYFSETQRNKGNFPGRFSGRQFSNSRSEMNVSTLELGDSALYLCASSSGTAGTEAFFGQGTRLTVV.

This clonotype came up many times. This chain joins TRBV6-1 and TRBJ2-3; 10 positions agree with TRBD1. The CDR3 sequence is 13 residues long. CDR1 MNHNS and CDR2 SASEGT come from the germline V gene. Trimming cost V 8 bases and J 4 bases; bases outside gene matches: 3. CDR3 amino acids: CASRDRGSDTQYF. CDR3 bases: TGTGCCAGCCGGGACAGGGGTTCAGATACGCAGTATTTT.

This clonotype was seen at least ten times. The chain has TRBV12-3 or TRBV12-4 and TRBJ1-2, with 8 bases lining up with TRBD1. CDR3 length equals 13 residues. V lost 5 bases and J lost 6; bases outside the gene matches: 5. CDR3 DNA sequence: TGTGCCAGCAGTCCTCGGACAGGGAATGGCTACACCTTC. It yields the protein CASSPRTGNGYTF.

This clonotype was detected many times. CDR3 loop: CSSRHPVETQYF. The CDR3 region has the DNA TGCAGTAGCCGGCACCCAGTGGAGACCCAGTACTTC. The rearrangement uses TRBV20-1 and TRBJ2-5; D is unclear. Trimming shortened V by 8 bases and J by 5 bases, and 15 bases separated the two germline ends. CDR1 is DFQATT, CDR2 SNEGSKA, per germline (reference sequence). CDR3 size: 12 residues.

The sample holds many counts of this clonotype. The CDR3 spells CASSIVSGVEAFF. CDR3 DNA: TGTGCCAGTAGTATCGTGTCAGGGGTTGAAGCTTTCTTT. The chain recombines TRBV19 with TRBJ1-1; tentatively, D is TRBD1 (6 bases). V dropped 3 bases and J dropped 7 bases, with 12 bases sitting between them. Germline CDR1 and CDR2: LNHDA and SQIVND (reference sequence). The CDR3 sequence is 13 residues long.

This clonotype was observed a handful of times. This rearrangement joins TRBV11-2 to TRBJ1-1; tentatively, D is TRBD1 (6 bases). The CDR3 covers 18 residues. V shed 3 bases and J shed 2 bases, with 22 bases lying between them. In germline, CDR1 is SGHAT, CDR2 FQNNGV. For the CDR3, the DNA is TGTGCCAGCAGCTTGAGGGGGGTGTCGGACGGACTAAACACTGAAGCTTTCTTT. Translation: CASSLRGVSDGLNTEAFF.

The table lists this clonotype with many counts. This chain uses TRBV7-9 with TRBJ2-3; TRBD2 is a possible D gene (6 bases). The CDR3 totals 11 residues. Trimming removed 10 bases from V and 3 bases from J, with 8 bases in between. Germline V gene sequence: CDR1 SEHNR, CDR2 FQNEAQ (reference sequence). CDR3 nucleotide sequence: TGTGCCACTGGAGGGACAGATACGCAGTATTTT. Its protein is CATGGTDTQYF.

This clonotype was seen at least ten times. The rearrangement uses TRBV20-1 and TRBJ2-1, with 10 bases that match TRBD2. V was pared by 2 bases and J by 0 bases, with 4 bases of the junction left unmatched. The CDR3 has 16 residues. From germline, CDR1 is DFQATT and CDR2 SNEGSKA (reference sequence). CDR3 nucleotide sequence: TGCAGTGCTAGACAGCGGGAGGGGCCCTCCTACAATGAGCAGTTCTTC. Amino acids: CSARQREGPSYNEQFF.

This clonotype was recorded at least ten times. This rearrangement joins TRBV4-2 to TRBJ2-2, with TRBD1 matching 11 bases. Losses at the gene ends were 4 bases for V and 7 bases for J; bases not matched to a gene: 11. Germline CDR1 is LGHNA and CDR2 is YNFKEQ. The CDR3 has 17 residues. DNA for the CDR3: TGTGCCAGCAGCCCCTCCCGGGACAGGGGGTTTATCGGGGAGCTGTTTTTT. Protein sequence: CASSPSRDRGFIGELFF.

The chain recombines TRBV6-6 with TRBJ1-4; D may be TRBD1 (5 bases). The ends were cut back, 2 bases at V and 7 bases at J, with 11 bases in the middle. The CDR3 loop spans 14 amino acids. In germline, CDR1 is MNHNY, CDR2 SVGAGI (reference sequence). The chain's CDR3 is CASSYGDGGEKLFF. The CDR3 DNA reads TGTGCCAGCAGTTACGGGGACGGAGGTGAAAAACTGTTTTTT.

In its sample, this clonotype was seen many times. The rearrangement links TRBV7-9 to TRBJ1-5, with D tentatively TRBD1 (5 bases). Germline V lookup: CDR1 SEHNR, CDR2 FQNEAQ (reference sequence). Trimming removed 4 bases from V and 1 base from J, with 17 bases in between. The CDR3 consists of 17 residues. Here the CDR3 DNA reads TGTGCCAGCAGCTCCGGGGGTAATACGGGCAGCAATCAGCCCCAGCATTTT. Translation: CASSSGGNTGSNQPQHF.

This clonotype appeared many times. This chain uses TRBV29-1 with TRBJ1-5; a possible D gene is TRBD1 (6 bases). This CDR3 has 15 amino acids. The germline gives CDR1 SQVTM, CDR2 ANQGSEA. V was clipped by 4 bases and J by 6 bases, with 19 bases between them. For the CDR3, the DNA is TGCAGCGTTGCCCTTACGTCAGGGGTCGGTCAGCCCCAGCATTTT. Encoded protein: CSVALTSGVGQPQHF.